Shown below are 25 T cell receptor beta chains from a single sample sequenced in a study of T cell changes during pregnancy in multiple sclerosis. Using immunoSEQ multiplex PCR, the repertoire was profiled, and TCRdb retains in-frame clones only, with some absent. The sample includes under 45,000 clones, 90% seen only once; the top ten take around 6.7%. This sample comprised CD8+ T cells from peripheral blood mononuclear cells, obtained in the third trimester of pregnancy. The receptors were sampled from a female donor with multiple sclerosis, enrolled in a pregnancy study.

The chain is built from TRBV25-1 and TRBJ1-3, with a tentative D call TRBD1 (5 bases). Germline CDR1 reads MGHDK; CDR2 reads SYGVNS. With 5 bases removed from V and 6 bases from J, the gap between germline ends came to 14 bases. The CDR3 sequence is 14 residues long. The CDR3 coding sequence is TGTGCCAGCAGTCCTAGTGGGGCTTTAAACACCATATATTTT. Residues: CASSPSGALNTIYF.

The V gene is TRBV28, the J gene TRBJ2-7, with 7 bases that match TRBD1. CDR1 MDHEN and CDR2 SYDVKM come from the germline V gene. Trimming removed 7 bases from V and 0 bases from J; junction bases left unmatched: 3. The CDR3 runs 13 residues. This chain's CDR3 is CASKTGLSYEQYF. For the CDR3, the DNA is TGTGCCAGCAAGACAGGGCTCTCCTACGAGCAGTACTTC.

The rearrangement joins TRBV5-5 to TRBJ2-7; unclear D gene. The CDR3 runs to 15 residues. Trimming pared 5 bases from V and 6 bases from J, leaving 21 bases between. The germline gives CDR1 SGHKS, CDR2 YYEKEE (reference sequence). DNA of the CDR3: TGTGCCAGCAGGTATGAGGTACCCGGGTTGGGCGAGCAGTACTTC. Its translation: CASRYEVPGLGEQYF.

The J gene is TRBJ2-6, the V gene TRBV11-3, with 11 positions matching TRBD2. Germline loops: CDR1 SGHNT, CDR2 YENEEA. V lost 4 bases to trimming and J lost 0 bases; unmatched junction nucleotides: 8. The CDR3 contains 19 residues. The CDR3 coding sequence is TGTGCCAGCAGCTCAATAGCGGGGGGGCTCGCCTCTGGGGCCAACGTCCTGACTTTC. It codes for CASSSIAGGLASGANVLTF.

J is TRBJ1-3 and V is TRBV4-3, with a tentative D call TRBD1 (6 bases). Per germline, CDR1 LGHNA and CDR2 YSLEER. Trimming pared 0 bases from V and 2 bases from J, leaving 11 bases between. The CDR3 has 16 amino acids. The CDR3 is CASSQDPQGPGNTIYF. For the CDR3, the DNA is TGCGCCAGCAGCCAAGATCCACAGGGTCCTGGAAACACCATATATTTT.

The rearrangement uses TRBV2 and TRBJ2-3; the match to TRBD1 covers 7 bases. The junction had 10 bases not matched to a gene; V was cut back by 10 bases and J by 0 bases. CDR1 is SNHLY and CDR2 is FYNNEI in the germline V gene. This CDR3 contains 15 residues. CDR3 region: CANGRGRGSTDTQYF. The CDR3 nucleotides read TGTGCCAACGGAAGGGGGCGCGGGAGCACAGATACGCAGTATTTT.

The CDR3 spells CASSYAQASKNIQYF. The CDR3 coding sequence is TGTGCCAGCAGTTACGCACAGGCCTCCAAAAACATTCAGTACTTC. V gene TRBV6-5 combines with J gene TRBJ2-4, with a possible D match to TRBD1 (5 bases). The length of the CDR3 is 15 residues. Germline values: CDR1 MNHEY, CDR2 SVGAGI. Trimming shortened V by 2 bases and J by 2 bases, and 10 bases separated the two germline ends.

The chain recombines TRBV21-1 with TRBJ2-2; the D call in the table, TRBD1, was not verified against the DNA. TRBV21-1 is designated a pseudogene. The CDR3 extends over 14 amino acids. The CDR3 bases are TGTGCCACTTCGGCACAGGAGAACACCGGGGAGCTGTTTTTT. Protein: CATSAQENTGELFF.

V and J are TRBV6-5 and TRBJ2-7; a possible D gene is TRBD1 (5 bases). The V gene lost 6 bases and the J gene lost 2 bases, with 14 bases spanning the gap. Looked up from germline, CDR1 is MNHEY and CDR2 is SVGAGI. The length of the CDR3 is 14 residues. The CDR3 nucleotides read TGTGCCAGCAGCGTAACAGGAGAAACCTACGAGCAGTACTTC. This encodes CASSVTGETYEQYF.

The chain carries TRBV5-1 and TRBJ2-7, with 8 bases aligning to TRBD2. Trimming removed 4 bases from V and 5 bases from J; junction bases left unmatched: 8. In germline, CDR1 is SGHRS, CDR2 YFSETQ. The CDR3 is 14 amino acids. CDR3 region: CASSPGTSPDEQYF. For the CDR3, the DNA is TGCGCCAGCAGCCCCGGGACTAGTCCCGACGAGCAGTACTTC.

This clone occurred a few times. J is TRBJ1-5 and V is TRBV5-5, with TRBD1 identical over 7 bases. CDR1 is SGHKS and CDR2 is YYEKEE in the germline V gene (reference sequence). V lost 7 bases and J lost 2; bases outside the gene matches: 6. The CDR3 length is 14 residues. CDR3 protein: CASADRDGNQPQHF. The DNA of the CDR3 is TGTGCCAGCGCAGACAGGGACGGCAATCAGCCCCAGCATTTT.

The chain has TRBV28 and TRBJ2-2; D possibly corresponds to TRBD2 (6 bases). CDR1 and CDR2 from the germline V gene are MDHEN and SYDVKM. This CDR3 comprises 14 residues. Deletions cut 4 bases from V and 1 base from J, with 7 bases between. Here the CDR3 reads CASSYGRNTGELFF. CDR3 DNA: TGTGCCAGCAGTTACGGGAGGAACACCGGGGAGCTGTTTTTT.

The chain links TRBV5-1 to TRBJ2-1; TRBD2 agrees at 9 bases. CDR1 SGHRS and CDR2 YFSETQ come from the germline V gene. The CDR3 consists of 15 residues. The V gene end was trimmed by 0 bases and the J gene end by 7 bases; junction bases not matched to a gene: 5. CDR3 region: CASSLVASGKNEQFF. The CDR3 DNA reads as TGCGCCAGCAGCTTGGTAGCTAGCGGGAAAAATGAGCAGTTCTTC.

V gene TRBV5-4 combines with J gene TRBJ2-7; 7 bases line up with TRBD2. From germline, CDR1 is SGHNT and CDR2 YYREEE (reference sequence). This CDR3 has 15 amino acids. The junction had 5 bases not matched to a gene; V was cut back by 0 bases and J by 2 bases. The CDR3 region is CASSLEGGSAYEQYF. As DNA, the CDR3 is TGTGCCAGCAGCTTGGAGGGAGGGTCCGCCTACGAGCAGTACTTC.

CDR3: CASSLDEAQFF. CDR3 nucleotide sequence: TGCGCCAGCAGCTTGGATGAGGCGCAGTTCTTC. This sequence joins TRBV5-1 and TRBJ2-1; D remains unclear. V gave up 0 bases and J gave up 12 bases, with 7 bases separating them. CDR1 SGHRS and CDR2 YFSETQ come from the germline V gene. This CDR3 is 11 amino acids long.

The chain recombines TRBV7-9 with TRBJ2-5, with TRBD2 identical over 10 bases. Germline V gives CDR1 SEHNR, CDR2 FQNEAQ (reference sequence). This CDR3 contains 16 residues. J was trimmed by 4 bases and V by 5 bases; bases with no gene match: 10. Written as DNA, the CDR3 is TGTGCCAGCAGCCCACCTCTAGCGGGAGTTTCAGAGACCCAGTACTTC. Protein product: CASSPPLAGVSETQYF.

The V call is TRBV10-3, the J call TRBJ2-2; tentative D call: TRBD1 (6 bases). This CDR3 has 15 residues. CDR1 is ENHRY and CDR2 is SYGVKD in the germline V gene. V was cut by 5 bases and J by 0 bases, with 10 bases left in between. CDR3 sequence reads: CAISRTVSNTGELFF. DNA of the CDR3: TGTGCCATCAGTAGGACAGTCTCGAACACCGGGGAGCTGTTTTTT.

The count of this clone is one. V is TRBV28 and J is TRBJ2-7, with D tentatively TRBD1 (6 bases). Trimming took off 5 bases at V and 3 bases at J, with 11 bases between the two ends. Germline V lookup: CDR1 MDHEN, CDR2 SYDVKM. The CDR3 has 13 residues. The DNA of the CDR3 is TGTGCCAGCAGTCTCCGGGACAACTACGAGCAGTACTTC. Protein sequence: CASSLRDNYEQYF. Variable domain in full (rest from reference TRBV28 and TRBJ2-7): DVKVTQSSRYLVKRTGEKVFLECVQDMDHENMFWYRQDPGLGLRLIYFSYDVKMKEKGDIPEGYSVSREKKERFSLILESASTNQTSMYLCASSLRDNYEQYFGPGTRLTVT.

This clone was seen just once. The rearrangement joins TRBV28 to TRBJ2-6, with TRBD1 matching over 9 bases. Germline values: CDR1 MDHEN, CDR2 SYDVKM. The CDR3 runs 18 residues. J gave up 1 base and V 5 bases, and 9 bases lay outside the gene matches. CDR3 DNA: TGTGCCAGCAGTCCCCTGGCCGGGACAGGGTCTGGGGCCAACGTCCTGACTTTC. Its translation: CASSPLAGTGSGANVLTF.

This chain joins TRBV7-8 and TRBJ1-1, with D tentatively TRBD1 (5 bases). Germline CDR1 reads SGHVS; CDR2 reads FQNEAQ. Trimming pared 5 bases from V and 1 base from J, leaving 8 bases between. The CDR3 is 13 residues long. Here the CDR3 reads CASSTRENTEAFF. The CDR3 nucleotides read TGTGCCAGCAGCACCAGGGAGAACACTGAAGCTTTCTTT. The full variable domain, with the rest looked up from reference TRBV7-8 and TRBJ1-1, is GAGVSQSPRYKVAKRGQDVALRCDPISGHVSLFWYQQALGQGPEFLTYFQNEAQLDKSGLPSDRFFAERPEGSVSTLKIQRTQQEDSAVYLCASSTRENTEAFFGQGTRLTVV.

The V gene is TRBV19, the J gene TRBJ2-7; 7 bases align to TRBD1. J lost 2 bases, V lost 1 base, and 2 bases had no gene match. The V gene's germline CDR1 is LNHDA and CDR2 SQIVND (reference sequence). This CDR3 is 14 amino acids long. CDR3 loop: CASSIGTGTYEQYF. The CDR3 region has the DNA TGTGCCAGTAGTATAGGGACAGGAACCTACGAGCAGTACTTC.

The gene calls are TRBV11-2 and TRBJ1-1; 8 nucleotides match TRBD1. Per germline, CDR1 SGHAT and CDR2 FQNNGV. V lost 1 base and J lost 5; bases outside the gene matches: 9. The CDR3 has 16 residues. The CDR3 region has the DNA TGTGCCAGCAGCTTAGGTTGGCAGGGGGCGGGTACTGAAGCTTTCTTT. Its protein is CASSLGWQGAGTEAFF.

The chain recombines TRBV19 with TRBJ2-3; D is perhaps TRBD2 (6 bases). This CDR3 spans 15 amino acids. Germline-derived CDR1 and CDR2 are LNHDA and SQIVND (reference sequence). The V gene lost 7 bases and the J gene lost 0 bases, with 14 bases spanning the gap. CDR3 region: CASTRDSASTDTQYF. CDR3 DNA: TGTGCCAGTACCAGGGACTCGGCTAGCACAGATACGCAGTATTTT.

V and J are TRBV4-2 and TRBJ2-7; 8 bases fit TRBD2. The germline V gene encodes CDR1 LGHNA and CDR2 YNFKEQ. The CDR3 runs 15 residues. Trimming at V came to 2 bases and at J to 3 bases, leaving 6 bases not matched to a gene. For the CDR3, the DNA is TGTGCCAGCAGCCAATCAAGCGGGAGTGGCTACGAGCAGTACTTC. This codes for CASSQSSGSGYEQYF.

This chain joins TRBV10-3 and TRBJ1-5; 7 bases match TRBD1. Trimming at V came to 0 bases and at J to 8 bases, leaving 4 bases not matched to a gene. In germline, CDR1 is ENHRY, CDR2 SYGVKD. The CDR3 is 14 amino acids. The CDR3 coding sequence is TGTGCCATCAGTGAGTCGGACAGGTTGGAGCCCCAGCATTTT. Protein product: CAISESDRLEPQHF.